This T cell receptor beta chain was obtained from a study of cytomegalovirus exposure and HLA in healthy donors. Notes on the study in general: For TCR beta chains, V- and J-gene trimming was later linked to a missense DCLRE1C variant. Later work found that TCR association rates differed between HLA loci; DRB1 had the most and HLA-C the fewest.

Worth noting for this clone: What it binds is unknown.

The PCR ran on 60 Vbeta and 13 Jbeta primers. Profiling relied on immunoSEQ multiplex PCR, and the TCRdb table lists in-frame clones only, not all of them. Of about 70,000 clones listed, around four fifths are singletons. Per the germline V gene, CDR1 is MGHDK and CDR2 is SYGVNS. V was shortened by 4 bases and J by 0 bases, with 16 bases between the two germline ends. The CDR3 consists of 18 residues. This chain uses TRBV25-1 with TRBJ2-6, with D possibly TRBD1 on 6 matching bases. The origin of this receptor is a girl between 5 and 17 years old in good health and CMV-seropositive. The sequencing sample was made of PBMCs. DNA of the CDR3: TGTGCCAGCAGTGCAATGACAGGTGACAGCTCTGGGGCCAACGTCCTGACTTTC. Translation gives CASSAMTGDSSGANVLTF.